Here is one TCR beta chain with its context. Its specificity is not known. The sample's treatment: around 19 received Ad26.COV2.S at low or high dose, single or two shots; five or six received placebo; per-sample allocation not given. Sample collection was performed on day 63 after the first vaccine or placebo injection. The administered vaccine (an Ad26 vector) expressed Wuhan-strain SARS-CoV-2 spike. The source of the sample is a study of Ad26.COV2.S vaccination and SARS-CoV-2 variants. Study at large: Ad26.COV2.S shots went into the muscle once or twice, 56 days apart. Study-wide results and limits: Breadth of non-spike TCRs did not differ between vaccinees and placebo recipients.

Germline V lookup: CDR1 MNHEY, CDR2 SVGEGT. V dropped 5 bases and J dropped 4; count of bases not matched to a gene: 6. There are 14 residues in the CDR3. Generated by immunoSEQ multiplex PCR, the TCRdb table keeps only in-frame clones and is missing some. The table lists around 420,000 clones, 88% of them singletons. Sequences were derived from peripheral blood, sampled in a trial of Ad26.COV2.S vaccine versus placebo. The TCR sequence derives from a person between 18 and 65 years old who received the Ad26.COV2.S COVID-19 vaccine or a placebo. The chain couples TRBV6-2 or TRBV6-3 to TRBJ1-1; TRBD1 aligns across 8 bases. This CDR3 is CASSDPQGATEAFF. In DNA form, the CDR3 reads TGTGCCAGCAGTGACCCTCAGGGGGCCACTGAAGCTTTCTTT.